This paragraph covers one TCR beta chain sequence. This sample was included in a study of blood T cell repertoires in COVID-19. Looking at the study overall: COVID-19 samples, acute and convalescent, were from the United States, Italy and Spain.

The repertoire was sequenced with immunoSEQ multiplex PCR; TCRdb's copy has only in-frame clones and lacks some. The sample contains 200,000 to 250,000 clones, nearly 90% of which appear only once. The study recruited people aged 18 to 89 years across 20 to 30 US areas. Participants had their cohort set by participant-reported clinical history. CDR3 size: 17 residues. V gave up 3 bases and J gave up 5 bases, with 22 bases separating them. Germline CDR1 LGHNA, CDR2 YSLEER. This rearrangement joins TRBV4-3 to TRBJ2-5, with D possibly being TRBD2 (8 bases). The receptor comes from a man aged 25 to 45 who had recovered from COVID-19. Source material: PBMCs or T cells enriched from blood (not recorded which). In DNA form, the CDR3 reads TGCGCCAGCAGCCAGGCCGGGAGGGGGCAGGGAGGCGAGACCCAGTACTTC. It is translated as CASSQAGRGQGGETQYF.